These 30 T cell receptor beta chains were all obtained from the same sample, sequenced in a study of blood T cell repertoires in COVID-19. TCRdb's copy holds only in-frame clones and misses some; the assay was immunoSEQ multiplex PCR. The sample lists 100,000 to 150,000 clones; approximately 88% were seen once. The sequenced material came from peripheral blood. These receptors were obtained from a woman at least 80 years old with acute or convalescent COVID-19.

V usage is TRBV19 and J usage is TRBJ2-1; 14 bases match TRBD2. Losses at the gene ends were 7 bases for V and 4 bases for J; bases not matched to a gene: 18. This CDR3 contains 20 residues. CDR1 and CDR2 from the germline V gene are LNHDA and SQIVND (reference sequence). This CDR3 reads CASTPWGTSGSSPRYNEQFF. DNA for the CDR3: TGTGCCAGTACCCCGTGGGGGACTAGCGGGAGTTCCCCCCGATACAATGAGCAGTTCTTC.

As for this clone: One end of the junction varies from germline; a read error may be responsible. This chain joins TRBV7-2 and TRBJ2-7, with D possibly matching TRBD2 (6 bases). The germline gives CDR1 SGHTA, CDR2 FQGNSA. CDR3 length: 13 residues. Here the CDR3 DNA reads TGTGCCAGCAGCTCGACGGCGGGCGGGGCGGTGGGATTC. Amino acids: CASSSTAGGAVGF. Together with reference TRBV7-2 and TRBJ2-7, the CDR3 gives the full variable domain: GAGVSQSPSNKVTEKGKDVELRCDPISGHTALYWYRQSLGQGLEFLIYFQGNSAPDKSGLPSDRFSAERTGGSVSTLTIQRTQQEDSAVYLCASSSTAGGAVGFGPGTRLTVT.

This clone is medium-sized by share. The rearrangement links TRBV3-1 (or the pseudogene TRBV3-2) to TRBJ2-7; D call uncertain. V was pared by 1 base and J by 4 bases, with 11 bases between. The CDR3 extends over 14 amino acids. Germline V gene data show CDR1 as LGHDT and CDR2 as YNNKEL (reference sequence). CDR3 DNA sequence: TGTGCCAGCAGCCAAGGGGCTCAAGGATACGAGCAGTACTTC. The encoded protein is CASSQGAQGYEQYF.

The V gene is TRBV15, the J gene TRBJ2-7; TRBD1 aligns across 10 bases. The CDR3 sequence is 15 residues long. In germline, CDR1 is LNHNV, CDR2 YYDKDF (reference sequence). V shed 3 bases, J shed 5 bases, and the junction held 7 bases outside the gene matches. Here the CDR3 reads CATSSPGTGVHEQYF. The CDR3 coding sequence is TGTGCCACCAGCAGTCCCGGGACAGGGGTCCACGAGCAGTACTTC.

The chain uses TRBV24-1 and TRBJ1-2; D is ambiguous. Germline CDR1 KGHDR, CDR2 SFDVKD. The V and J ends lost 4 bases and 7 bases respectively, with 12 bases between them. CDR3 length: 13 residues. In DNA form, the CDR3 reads TGTGCCACCAGTGAGACGGGAACTAGTGGCTACACCTTC. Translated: CATSETGTSGYTF.

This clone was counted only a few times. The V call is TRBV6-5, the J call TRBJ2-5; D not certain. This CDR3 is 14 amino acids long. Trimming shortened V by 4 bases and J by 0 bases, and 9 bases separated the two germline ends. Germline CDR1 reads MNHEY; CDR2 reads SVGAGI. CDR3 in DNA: TGTGCCAGCAGTTCACTGATGAACCAAGAGACCCAGTACTTC. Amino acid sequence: CASSSLMNQETQYF.

CDR3 sequence reads: CASSLGTGNTEAFF. CDR3 DNA sequence: TGTGCCAGCTCACTGGGGACAGGGAACACTGAAGCTTTCTTT. The chain is built from TRBV18 and TRBJ1-1, with 8 bases fitting TRBD1. Germline CDR1 reads KGHSH; CDR2 reads LQKENI. Germline trimming cut 4 bases from V and 1 base from J; bases unmatched to any gene: 2. The length of the CDR3 is 14 residues.

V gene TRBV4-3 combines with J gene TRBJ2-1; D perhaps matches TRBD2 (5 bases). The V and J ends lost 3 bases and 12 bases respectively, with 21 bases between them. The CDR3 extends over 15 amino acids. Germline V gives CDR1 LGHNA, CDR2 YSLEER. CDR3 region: CASSQEAASVVGQFF. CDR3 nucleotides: TGCGCCAGCAGCCAGGAAGCGGCGAGCGTCGTTGGGCAGTTCTTC.

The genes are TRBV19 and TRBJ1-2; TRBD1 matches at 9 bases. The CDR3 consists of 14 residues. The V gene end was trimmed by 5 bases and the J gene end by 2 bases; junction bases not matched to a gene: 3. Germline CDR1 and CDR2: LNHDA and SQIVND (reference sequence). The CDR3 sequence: CASSGTGLNYGYTF. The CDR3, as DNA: TGTGCCAGTAGTGGGACAGGGCTAAACTATGGCTACACCTTC.

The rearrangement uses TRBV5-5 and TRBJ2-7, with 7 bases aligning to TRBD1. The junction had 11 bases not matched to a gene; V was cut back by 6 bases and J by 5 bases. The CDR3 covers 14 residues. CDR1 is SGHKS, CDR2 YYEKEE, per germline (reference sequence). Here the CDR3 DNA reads TGTGCCAGCAACCTCGGGGACAGACGTCACGAGCAGTACTTC. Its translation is CASNLGDRRHEQYF.

This chain's CDR3 is CASSTDRLNTEAFF. The CDR3 nucleotides read TGTGCCAGCAGTACGGACAGATTGAACACTGAAGCTTTCTTT. The rearrangement joins TRBV2 to TRBJ1-1; the D gene is possibly TRBD1 (6 bases). With 5 bases removed from V and 0 bases from J, the gap between germline ends came to 10 bases. The CDR3 sequence is 14 residues long. Germline V gene lookup returns CDR1 SNHLY and CDR2 FYNNEI.

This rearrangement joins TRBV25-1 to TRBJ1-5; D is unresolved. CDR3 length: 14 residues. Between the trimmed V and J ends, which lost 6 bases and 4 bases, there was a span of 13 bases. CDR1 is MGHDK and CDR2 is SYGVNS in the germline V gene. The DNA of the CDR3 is TGTGCCAGCAGCGCGGGGTCCGCAAATCAGCCCCAGCATTTT. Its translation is CASSAGSANQPQHF. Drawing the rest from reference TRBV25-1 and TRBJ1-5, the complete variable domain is EADIYQTPRYLVIGTGKKITLECSQTMGHDKMYWYQQDPGMELHLIHYSYGVNSTEKGDLSSESTVSRIRTEHFPLTLESARPSHTSQYLCASSAGSANQPQHFGDGTRLSIL.

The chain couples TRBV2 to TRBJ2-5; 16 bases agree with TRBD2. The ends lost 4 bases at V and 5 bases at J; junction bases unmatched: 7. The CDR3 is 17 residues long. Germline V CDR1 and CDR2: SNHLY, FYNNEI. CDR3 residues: CASSAGTSGGAGETQYF. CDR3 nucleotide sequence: TGTGCCAGCAGTGCCGGGACTAGCGGGGGGGCTGGGGAGACCCAGTACTTC.

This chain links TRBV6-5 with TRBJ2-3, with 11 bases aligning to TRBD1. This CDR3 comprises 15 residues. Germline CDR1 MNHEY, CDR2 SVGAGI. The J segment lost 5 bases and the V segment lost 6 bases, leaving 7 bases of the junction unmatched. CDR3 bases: TGTGCCAGCAGCCGAGGGACAGGGGGTTTAGATACGCAGTATTTT. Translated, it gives CASSRGTGGLDTQYF.

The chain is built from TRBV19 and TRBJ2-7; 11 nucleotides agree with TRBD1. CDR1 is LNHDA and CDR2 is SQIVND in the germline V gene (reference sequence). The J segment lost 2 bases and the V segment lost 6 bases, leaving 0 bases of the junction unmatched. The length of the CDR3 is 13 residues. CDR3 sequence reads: CASRGQGAYEQYF. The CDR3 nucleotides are TGTGCCAGTAGGGGACAGGGGGCCTACGAGCAGTACTTC.

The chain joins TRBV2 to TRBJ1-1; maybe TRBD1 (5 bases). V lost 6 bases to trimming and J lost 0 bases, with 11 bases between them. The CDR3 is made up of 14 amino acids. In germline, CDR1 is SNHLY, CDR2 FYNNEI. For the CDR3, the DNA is TGTGCCAGCAGAAAGACAGCCTTGAACACTGAAGCTTTCTTT. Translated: CASRKTALNTEAFF.

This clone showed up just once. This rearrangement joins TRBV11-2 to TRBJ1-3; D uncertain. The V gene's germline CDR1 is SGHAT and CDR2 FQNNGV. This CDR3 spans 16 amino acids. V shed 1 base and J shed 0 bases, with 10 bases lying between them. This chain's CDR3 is CASSLGVRLSGNTIYF. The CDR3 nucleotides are TGTGCCAGCAGCTTAGGCGTCAGGCTCTCTGGAAACACCATATATTTT.

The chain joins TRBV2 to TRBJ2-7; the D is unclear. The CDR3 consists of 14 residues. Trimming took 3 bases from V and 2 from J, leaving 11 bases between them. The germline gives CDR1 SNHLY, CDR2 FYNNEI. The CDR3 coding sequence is TGTGCCAGCAGTGACCGACACGCGACCTACGAGCAGTACTTC. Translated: CASSDRHATYEQYF.

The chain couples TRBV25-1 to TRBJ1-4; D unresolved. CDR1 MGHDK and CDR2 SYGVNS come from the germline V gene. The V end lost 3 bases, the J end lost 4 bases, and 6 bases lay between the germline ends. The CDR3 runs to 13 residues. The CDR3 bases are TGTGCCAGCAGTGACGAGTATAATGAAAAACTGTTTTTT. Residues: CASSDEYNEKLFF.

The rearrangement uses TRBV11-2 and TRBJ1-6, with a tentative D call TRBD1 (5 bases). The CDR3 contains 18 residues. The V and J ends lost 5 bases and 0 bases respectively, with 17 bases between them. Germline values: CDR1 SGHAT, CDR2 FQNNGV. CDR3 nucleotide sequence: TGTGCCAGCAGCCACGACGCGGGGGGAAGCTCCTATAATTCACCCCTCCACTTT. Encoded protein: CASSHDAGGSSYNSPLHF.

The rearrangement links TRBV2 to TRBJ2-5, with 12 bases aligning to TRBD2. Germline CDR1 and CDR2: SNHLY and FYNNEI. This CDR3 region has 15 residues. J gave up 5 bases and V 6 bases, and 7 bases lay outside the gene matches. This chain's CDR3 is CASSALAGGWETQYF. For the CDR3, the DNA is TGTGCCAGCAGCGCCCTAGCGGGAGGGTGGGAGACCCAGTACTTC.

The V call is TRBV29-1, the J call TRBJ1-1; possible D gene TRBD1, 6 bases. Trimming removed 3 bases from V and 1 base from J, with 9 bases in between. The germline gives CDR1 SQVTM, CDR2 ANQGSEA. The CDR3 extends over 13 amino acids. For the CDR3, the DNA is TGCAGCGTTGAGGACAGCCAGAACACTGAAGCTTTCTTT. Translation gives CSVEDSQNTEAFF.

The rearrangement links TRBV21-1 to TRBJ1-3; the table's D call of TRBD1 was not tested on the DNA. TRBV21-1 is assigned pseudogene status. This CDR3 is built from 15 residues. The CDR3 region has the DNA TGTGCCAGGTACCTCCAGGGCTGCTCTGGAAACACCATATATTTT. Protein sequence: CARYLQGCSGNTIYF.

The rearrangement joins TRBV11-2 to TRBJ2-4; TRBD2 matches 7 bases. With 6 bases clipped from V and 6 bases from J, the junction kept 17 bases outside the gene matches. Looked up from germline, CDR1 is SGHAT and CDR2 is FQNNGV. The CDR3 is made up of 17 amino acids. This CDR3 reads CASRGVEAGPRGNIQYF. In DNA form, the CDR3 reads TGTGCCAGCAGGGGGGTTGAAGCGGGACCCCGTGGAAACATTCAGTACTTC.

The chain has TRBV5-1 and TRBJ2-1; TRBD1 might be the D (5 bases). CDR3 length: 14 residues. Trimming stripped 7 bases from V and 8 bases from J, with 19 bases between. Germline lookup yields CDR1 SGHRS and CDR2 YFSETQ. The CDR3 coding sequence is TGCGCCAGCCGAACAGGTGGCGTTGGTGATGAGCAGTTCTTC. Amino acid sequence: CASRTGGVGDEQFF. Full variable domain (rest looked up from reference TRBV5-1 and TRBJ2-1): KAGVTQTPRYLIKTRGQQVTLSCSPISGHRSVSWYQQTPGQGLQFLFEYFSETQRNKGNFPGRFSGRQFSNSRSEMNVSTLELGDSALYLCASRTGGVGDEQFFGPGTRLTVL.

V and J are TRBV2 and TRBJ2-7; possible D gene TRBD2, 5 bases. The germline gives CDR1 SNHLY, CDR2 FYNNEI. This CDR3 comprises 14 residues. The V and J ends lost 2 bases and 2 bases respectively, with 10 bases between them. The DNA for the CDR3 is TGTGCCAGCAGTGAAAGTCGGGGTCCCTACGAGCAGTACTTC. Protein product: CASSESRGPYEQYF.

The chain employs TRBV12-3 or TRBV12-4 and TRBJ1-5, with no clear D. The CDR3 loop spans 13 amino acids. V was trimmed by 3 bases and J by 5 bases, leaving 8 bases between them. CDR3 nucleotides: TGTGCCAGCAGTTTTGAGTTCTATCAGCCCCAGCATTTT. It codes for CASSFEFYQPQHF.

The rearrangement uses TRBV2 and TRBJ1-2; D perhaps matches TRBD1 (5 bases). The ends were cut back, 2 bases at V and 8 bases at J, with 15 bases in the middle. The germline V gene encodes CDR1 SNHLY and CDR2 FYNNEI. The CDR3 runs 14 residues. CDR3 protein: CASSETPGSGGYTF. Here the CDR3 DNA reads TGTGCCAGCAGTGAAACTCCAGGGTCCGGGGGCTACACCTTC.

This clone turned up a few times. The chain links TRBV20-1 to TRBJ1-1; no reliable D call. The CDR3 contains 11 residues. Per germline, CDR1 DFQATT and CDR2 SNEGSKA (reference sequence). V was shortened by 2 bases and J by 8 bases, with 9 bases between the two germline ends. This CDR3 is CSARPLAEAFF. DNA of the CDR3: TGCAGTGCTAGACCGCTAGCGGAAGCTTTCTTT.

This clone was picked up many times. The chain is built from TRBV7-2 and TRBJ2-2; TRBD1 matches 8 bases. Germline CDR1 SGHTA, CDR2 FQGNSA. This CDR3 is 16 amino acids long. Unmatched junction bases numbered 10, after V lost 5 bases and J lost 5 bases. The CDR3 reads CASSRSTGVGTGELFF. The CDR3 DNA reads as TGTGCCAGCAGCCGTTCGACAGGGGTTGGGACCGGGGAGCTGTTTTTT.